The sequence of this T cell receptor (beta chain) was determined in a study of T cell repertoires in cytomegalovirus infection. Looking at the study overall: Public signatures in TCR beta pointed to CMV infection and matching HLA type.

General study results and limits: Public TCR beta family frequency separated CMV-and-HLA carriers, including in an independent cohort. Dominant in the ex vivo response were TCR beta clonotypes restricted by HLA-C and specific for CMV.

MiXCR was run by TCRdb on the reads, yielding one entry per CDR3 protein. Among hundreds of thousands of distinct CDR3 sequences listed, roughly 42% were seen once. This clonotype was detected ten times or more. Its specificity is not known. The receptor comes from a human donor in good health (CMV status not recorded). Some clones in this sample may be carry-over from other donors' samples. The sample consisted of cultured PBMCs, taken from culture after CMV antigen stimulation.

DNA for the CDR3: TGTGCCAGCAGCTTTCGGGCGGGAGTTCACAATGAGCAGTTCTTC. It is translated as CASSFRAGVHNEQFF. This chain connects TRBV7-2 to TRBJ2-1; 7 bases line up with TRBD2. Looked up from germline, CDR1 is SGHTA and CDR2 is FQGNSA. V lost 3 bases, J lost 5 bases, and 7 bases stayed unmatched. This CDR3 contains 15 residues.